The clone carrying this T cell receptor beta chain was observed a handful of times. The antigen is not known. This record belongs to a study of post-analysis software for immune sequencing data. Study-wide results and caveats: There were roughly 5 TRBV segments more frequent in patients than controls, and TRBV5-6, TRBV5-1 and TRBV20-1 were among them.

In germline, CDR1 is SQVTM, CDR2 ANQGSEA. Losses at the gene ends were 5 bases for V and 11 bases for J; bases not matched to a gene: 3. The CDR3 totals 10 residues. Tagging with unique molecular identifiers was a feature of the TCR beta cDNA libraries. Each CDR3 protein is one row after TCRdb ran MiXCR on the PCR reads. This repertoire shows approximately 660,000 distinct CDR3 sequences, 55% to 60% found once; its top ten account for 10% to 12%. The chain joins TRBV29-1 to TRBJ1-1; 9 nucleotides line up with TRBD1. This clonotype originated in a girl aged 2-9 years with multiple sclerosis. Source material: blood. The CDR3 protein is CSVPGQGAFF. CDR3 nucleotides: TGCAGCGTTCCCGGACAGGGGGCTTTCTTT.